This T cell receptor beta chain was obtained from a study of T-cell memory formation after mild COVID-19. Via MiXCR, TCRdb re-called the 5' RACE reads, giving one row per CDR3 protein. The table lists fewer than 60,000 distinct CDR3 sequences, roughly 12% of them singletons. Germline assignment: CDR1 SGHTA and CDR2 FQGNSA. This CDR3 has 11 amino acids. V was shortened by 3 bases and J by 5 bases, with 4 bases between the two germline ends. The source is a man aged 18 to 30 who had mild COVID-19 (a few samples of this study predate the infection). Cell type and time point are not known. Source material: PBMCs or a T cell subset sorted from them (not recorded which). The chain uses TRBV7-2 and TRBJ2-5; D gene unclear. The CDR3 sequence: CASSFWETQYF. The DNA of the CDR3 is TGTGCCAGCAGCTTCTGGGAGACCCAGTACTTC.